This TCR beta chain emerged from a study of blood T cell repertoires in COVID-19. About the research overall: Acute-phase and convalescent COVID-19 samples originated in the United States, Italy and Spain.

Trimming removed 4 bases from V and 2 bases from J, with 12 bases in between. Germline assignment: CDR1 SGHRS and CDR2 YFSETQ. CDR3 length equals 14 residues. This clone was counted only a few times. Participants reported their clinical history, and cohort assignment relied on those reports. Some clones are missing from TCRdb's copy, which holds only in-frame ones; the method was immunoSEQ multiplex PCR. The repertoire holds under 300,000 clones, with 70% to 90% as singletons. The sample comprised PBMCs or T cells enriched from blood (not recorded which). This receptor was identified in a woman in her 50s who had recovered from COVID-19. V and J are TRBV5-1 and TRBJ1-1; the D is unclear. The CDR3 DNA reads TGCGCCAGCAGCCCTACGGCGGGTAACACTGAAGCTTTCTTT. Encoded protein: CASSPTAGNTEAFF.